This TCR beta chain was sequenced during a study of post-analysis software for immune sequencing data. Findings and caveats of the study: A handful of TRBV segments occurring more often in patients than controls included TRBV5-6, TRBV5-1 and TRBV20-1. Controls had significantly higher normalized Chao1 diversity than multiple sclerosis patients.

The TCR beta cDNA libraries contained unique molecular identifiers. TCRdb fed the PCR reads into MiXCR, producing one record per CDR3 protein. There are 600,000 to 750,000 distinct CDR3 sequences in the sample; approximately 60% occur only once, and approximately 10% lies in the top ten. Points on this clonotype: Its antigen is still unknown.

Germline trimming cut 2 bases from V and 5 bases from J; bases unmatched to any gene: 9. This CDR3 is 17 amino acids long. The sequencing sample was made of blood. This clonotype originated in a girl aged 2 to 10 with multiple sclerosis. This chain links TRBV12-3 or TRBV12-4 with TRBJ2-3; 11 bases agree with TRBD2. Written as DNA, the CDR3 is TGTGCCAGCAGTTTATATCCCCGACTAGCGGGGAAAGATACGCAGTATTTT. It translates to CASSLYPRLAGKDTQYF.